One and the same sample provided the 17 T cell receptor beta chains below, sequenced in a study of CD8 T cells in Susac syndrome. With random hexamers, reverse transcription was performed on about 0.45 to 1 ug of RNA. TCRdb re-called the immunoSEQ multiplex PCR reads with MiXCR, one entry per CDR3 protein. The sample carries about 73,000 distinct CDR3 sequences, around 96% recorded once. The sequenced sample was CD8+ T cells from PBMCs. The source of these receptors is a human donor with multiple sclerosis.

The rearrangement uses TRBV7-2 and TRBJ1-2; no reliable D call. Germline CDR1 reads SGHTA; CDR2 reads FQGNSA. The V end lost 5 bases, the J end lost 1 base, and 5 bases lay between the germline ends. CDR3 length: 12 amino acids. The DNA of the CDR3 is TGTGCCAGCAGCCCGATTAACTATGGCTACACCTTC. Protein product: CASSPINYGYTF.

This chain links TRBV2 with TRBJ1-2; 11 positions agree with TRBD1. Germline V lookup: CDR1 SNHLY, CDR2 FYNNEI. V shed 1 base, J shed 6 bases, and the junction held 7 bases outside the gene matches. The CDR3 runs 16 residues. The CDR3 coding sequence is TGTGCCAGCAGTGAAGGTGGACAGGGGGCCTGGGATGGCTACACCTTC. Its protein product is CASSEGGQGAWDGYTF.

The chain uses TRBV12-3 or TRBV12-4 and TRBJ1-2; 9 bases are a match to TRBD1. The J segment lost 1 base and the V segment lost 3 bases, leaving 6 bases of the junction unmatched. The CDR3 sequence is 16 residues long. CDR3 in DNA: TGTGCCAGCAGTTTTCCGGGGGACAGGGTTAACTATGGCTACACCTTC. Residues: CASSFPGDRVNYGYTF.

The CDR3 is CAWSVPQGLDQPQHF. In DNA form, the CDR3 reads TGTGCCTGGAGTGTACCCCAGGGGTTGGATCAGCCCCAGCATTTT. V is TRBV30 and J is TRBJ1-5; D may be TRBD1 (6 bases). V gave up 0 bases and J gave up 5 bases, with 14 bases separating them. Germline loops: CDR1 GTSNPN, CDR2 SVGIG (reference sequence). This CDR3 is built from 15 residues.

This clonotype occurred a few times. The chain links TRBV4-1 to TRBJ1-1; 11 nucleotides align to TRBD1. The J segment lost 4 bases and the V segment lost 3 bases, leaving 4 bases of the junction unmatched. Germline CDR1 is MGHRA and CDR2 is YSYEKL. The CDR3 totals 15 residues. The CDR3: CASSQDRGRGTEAFF. As DNA, the CDR3 is TGCGCCAGCAGCCAGGACAGGGGGCGCGGCACTGAAGCTTTCTTT.

The chain links TRBV4-1 to TRBJ1-2; 7 positions match TRBD1. Germline V gene lookup returns CDR1 MGHRA and CDR2 YSYEKL. The CDR3 is 14 residues long. V was pared by 4 bases and J by 2 bases, with 4 bases of the junction left unmatched. The CDR3 nucleotides are TGCGCCAGCAGCCTGAGGGACAGAAACTATGGCTACACCTTC. It is translated as CASSLRDRNYGYTF.

The genes are TRBV10-3 and TRBJ2-3; maybe TRBD1 (6 bases). Trimming removed 5 bases from V and 6 bases from J, with 15 bases in between. This CDR3 is built from 14 residues. Germline loops: CDR1 ENHRY, CDR2 SYGVKD. The CDR3 spells CAISPGAGVDTQYF. The CDR3 DNA reads as TGTGCCATCAGTCCCGGGGCAGGGGTCGATACGCAGTATTTT.

The V gene is TRBV28, the J gene TRBJ1-5; the D is unclear. CDR1 is MDHEN, CDR2 SYDVKM, per germline. The ends were cut back, 4 bases at V and 0 bases at J, with 7 bases in the middle. CDR3 length: 14 residues. The CDR3 spells CASSWQISNQPQHF. DNA of the CDR3: TGTGCCAGCAGTTGGCAGATTAGCAATCAGCCCCAGCATTTT.

This chain links TRBV29-1 with TRBJ2-7; TRBD2 might be the D (7 bases). Per the germline V gene, CDR1 is SQVTM and CDR2 is ANQGSEA. This CDR3 spans 14 amino acids. Between the trimmed V and J ends, which lost 6 bases and 0 bases, there was a span of 15 bases. Here the CDR3 reads CSVTGEGGSYEQYF. CDR3 DNA sequence: TGCAGCGTCACCGGGGAGGGGGGCTCCTACGAGCAGTACTTC.

The chain uses TRBV29-1 and TRBJ1-2; no reliable D call. Germline-derived CDR1 and CDR2 are SQVTM and ANQGSEA. V lost 1 base and J lost 0, with 9 bases in between. The CDR3 covers 14 residues. The CDR3 DNA reads as TGCAGCGTTGAAGCCGACGGGACTAACTATGGCTACACCTTC. Its translation: CSVEADGTNYGYTF.

The V gene is TRBV30, the J gene TRBJ2-7; TRBD1 matches 9 bases. In germline, CDR1 is GTSNPN, CDR2 SVGIG (reference sequence). The CDR3 extends over 13 amino acids. J gave up 6 bases and V 0 bases, and 3 bases lay outside the gene matches. For the CDR3, the DNA is TGTGCCTGGAGTGTGACAGGGGGGGTCGAGCAGTACTTC. Residues: CAWSVTGGVEQYF.

The chain uses TRBV6-5 and TRBJ1-3; D not certain. The CDR3 totals 15 residues. V was cut by 0 bases and J by 6 bases, with 12 bases left in between. CDR1 is MNHEY and CDR2 is SVGAGI in the germline V gene. The CDR3 DNA sequence: TGTGCCAGCAGTTACTCGGAGGGCCTCAAAAACACCATATATTTT. The encoded protein is CASSYSEGLKNTIYF.

V and J are TRBV6-2 or TRBV6-3 and TRBJ1-1, with D hard to call. This CDR3 spans 12 amino acids. The V gene lost 7 bases and the J gene lost 5 bases, with 11 bases spanning the gap. The germline V gene encodes CDR1 MNHEY and CDR2 SVGEGT. In DNA, the CDR3 is TGTGCCAGCACCCGCCCCCCAACTGAAGCTTTCTTT. This codes for CASTRPPTEAFF.

The chain uses TRBV6-5 and TRBJ2-5; D might be TRBD2 (5 bases). CDR3 size: 14 residues. V was trimmed by 2 bases and J by 0 bases, leaving 7 bases between them. The germline CDR1 and CDR2 sequences are MNHEY and SVGAGI. In DNA, the CDR3 is TGTGCCAGCAGTTACGTCGGGGACCAAGAGACCCAGTACTTC. Translating gives CASSYVGDQETQYF.

This chain connects TRBV7-2 to TRBJ2-1, with D possibly being TRBD2 (5 bases). Germline CDR1 reads SGHTA; CDR2 reads FQGNSA. The CDR3 contains 15 residues. The CDR3 here is CANSGNLRQYNEQFF. CDR3 DNA: TGTGCTAATTCGGGGAATCTAAGGCAATACAATGAGCAGTTCTTC.

The chain is built from TRBV30 and TRBJ1-1, with 10 nucleotides matching TRBD1. The trim removed 8 bases at V and 3 bases at J, leaving 3 bases unmatched. The germline V gene has CDR1 GTSNPN and CDR2 SVGIG (reference sequence). There are 12 residues in the CDR3. The DNA for the CDR3 is TGTGCCGGACAGGGGGTGGACACTGAAGCTTTCTTT. Protein: CAGQGVDTEAFF.

The chain is built from TRBV27 and TRBJ2-3, with TRBD2 matching 13 bases. CDR1 and CDR2 from the germline V gene are MNHEY and SMNVEV (reference sequence). V lost 1 base, J lost 4 bases, and 2 bases stayed unmatched. CDR3 size: 16 residues. The CDR3 DNA reads as TGTGCCAGCAGTTTATTGGGACTAGCGGGACCAGATACGCAGTATTTT. Residues: CASSLLGLAGPDTQYF.